This TCR beta chain was observed in a study of T cells and Merkel cell carcinoma outcomes. Repertoires were generated with immunoSEQ multiplex PCR, while TCRdb's copy carries only in-frame clones and drops some. Among 9,500 to 15,000 clones listed, about 95% were seen once. This CDR3 comprises 12 residues. Germline CDR1 SGHRS, CDR2 YFSETQ. V shed 0 bases and J shed 7 bases, with 8 bases lying between them. The count of this clone is one. Its cognate antigen is unknown. Study-wide findings and caveats: Repertoire plus T-cell density reportedly predicted Merkel cell carcinoma outcomes.

The sequencing sample was made of tumor tissue from Merkel cell carcinoma. The chain combines TRBV5-1 with TRBJ2-7; unclear D gene. The TCR originated in a human donor with Merkel cell carcinoma. CDR3 sequence reads: CASSLATREQYF. The CDR3 DNA sequence: TGCGCCAGCAGCTTGGCGACTCGGGAGCAGTACTTC.